These 21 T cell receptor beta chains were all obtained from the same sample, sequenced in a study of Graves' ophthalmopathy and Graves' hyperthyroidism. For repertoire sequencing, the TCR beta CDR3 regions were amplified from RNA transcripts. An opening RT-PCR round employed HTBI primers and preceded a second-round multiplex PCR. TCRdb reanalysed the multiplex PCR reads using MiXCR and keeps one entry per CDR3 protein. Here the sample spans almost 750,000 distinct CDR3 sequences, roughly two fifths being singletons. The sequenced sample was peripheral blood. The origin of the receptors is an adult man with Graves' ophthalmopathy.

This chain links TRBV27 with TRBJ2-7, with TRBD1 identical over 12 bases. This CDR3 comprises 15 residues. The V gene end was trimmed by 3 bases and the J gene end by 6 bases; junction bases not matched to a gene: 6. Germline CDR1 is MNHEY and CDR2 is SMNVEV (reference sequence). The CDR3 DNA is TGTGCCAGCAGTTTCGGGGGACAGGGGGCTCGCGAGCAGTACTTC. Amino acid sequence: CASSFGGQGAREQYF.

Ten or more counts support this clonotype. The V call is TRBV2, the J call TRBJ1-5; D is uncertain. CDR3 length: 16 amino acids. Germline V gene sequence: CDR1 SNHLY, CDR2 FYNNEI. Trimming pared 6 bases from V and 5 bases from J, leaving 20 bases between. The CDR3 spells CASSHVRGGTDQPQHF. CDR3 nucleotide sequence: TGTGCCAGCAGCCACGTTCGCGGCGGTACGGATCAGCCCCAGCATTTT.

In its sample, this clonotype was seen a few times. V and J are TRBV7-8 and TRBJ2-7; the D call may be TRBD1 or TRBD2 (5 bases each). Germline V gene sequence: CDR1 SGHVS, CDR2 FQNEAQ. The V gene lost 2 bases and the J gene lost 4 bases, with 12 bases spanning the gap. The CDR3 has 14 residues. In DNA form, the CDR3 reads TGTGCCAGCAGCTTAAAAGGGACCGGGTACGAGCAGTACTTC. Protein product: CASSLKGTGYEQYF.

This clonotype was found many times. This sequence joins TRBV7-2 and TRBJ1-6, with 7 bases lining up with TRBD1. The CDR3 loop spans 15 amino acids. V lost 2 bases, J lost 7 bases, and 5 bases stayed unmatched. In germline, CDR1 is SGHTA, CDR2 FQGNSA. CDR3 in amino acids: CASSLSETGNSPLHF. In nucleotides, the CDR3 is TGTGCCAGCAGCTTAAGCGAGACAGGGAATTCACCCCTCCACTTT.

This clonotype was counted at least ten times. The V gene is TRBV29-1, the J gene TRBJ2-7; TRBD1 is a possible D gene (6 bases). V was clipped by 5 bases and J by 6 bases, with 17 bases between them. The CDR3 runs 13 residues. Germline V gives CDR1 SQVTM, CDR2 ANQGSEA. The CDR3 spells CSVTDRIRGEQYF. In nucleotides, the CDR3 is TGCAGCGTTACTGACAGGATTAGGGGCGAGCAGTACTTC.

This clonotype has only one observation. The CDR3 coding sequence is TGTGCCAGCAGCACGACAGGGCTCGACGAGCAGTACTTC. Its protein product is CASSTTGLDEQYF. The chain is built from TRBV12-3 or TRBV12-4 and TRBJ2-7; 7 positions agree with TRBD1. The CDR3 has 13 residues. V trimming: 6 bases; J trimming: 5 bases; junction bases outside the gene matches: 7.

As regards this clonotype: A much larger clone differs by one base, so this may be a read error. The conserved closing phenylalanine or tryptophan is absent in this CDR3, likely reflecting a read error. The rearrangement uses TRBV20-1 and TRBJ2-7; D unclear. The CDR3 extends over 12 amino acids. Germline CDR1 is DFQATT and CDR2 is SNEGSKA (reference sequence). Trimming stripped 5 bases from V and 2 bases from J, with 10 bases between. The CDR3 bases are TGCAGTGCTCGGACGGTTGCCTACGAGCAGTACCTC. Protein sequence: CSARTVAYEQYL.

The genes are TRBV19 and TRBJ1-5, with D possibly TRBD1 on 6 matching bases. This CDR3 has 15 residues. The V end was cut by 6 bases, the J end by 0 bases, with 12 bases between. Germline assignment: CDR1 LNHDA and CDR2 SQIVND (reference sequence). CDR3 sequence (DNA): TGTGCCAGTAGACTGCAGGGGTATAGCAATCAGCCCCAGCATTTT. Translating it yields CASRLQGYSNQPQHF. Full variable domain (missing parts from reference TRBV19 and TRBJ1-5): DGGITQSPKYLFRKEGQNVTLSCEQNLNHDAMYWYRQDPGQGLRLIYYSQIVNDFQKGDIAEGYSVSREKKESFPLTVTSAQKNPTAFYLCASRLQGYSNQPQHFGDGTRLSIL.

The rearrangement uses TRBV24-1 and TRBJ2-2; D may be TRBD2 (6 bases). CDR1 KGHDR and CDR2 SFDVKD come from the germline V gene. With 11 bases removed from V and 7 bases from J, the gap between germline ends came to 13 bases. There are 12 residues in the CDR3. CDR3 sequence (DNA): TGTGCCAGCAGGAGGGGAGGCGGGGAGCTGTTTTTT. Translation gives CASRRGGGELFF.

This clonotype was recorded at least ten times. The rearrangement links TRBV9 to TRBJ1-6, with TRBD1 matching over 9 bases. The CDR3 is made up of 13 amino acids. The V gene end was trimmed by 4 bases and the J gene end by 9 bases; junction bases not matched to a gene: 2. CDR1 and CDR2 (germline): SGDLS, YYNGEE. The CDR3 nucleotides are TGTGCCAGCAGCCGGGACAGGGTTTCACCCCTCCACTTT. This encodes CASSRDRVSPLHF.

Points on this clonotype: A read error may explain this, as a much larger clone is one base away. V gene TRBV12-3 or TRBV12-4 combines with J gene TRBJ1-2, with D possibly TRBD1 on 6 matching bases. This CDR3 spans 14 amino acids. CDR3 in amino acids: CVSRSQGSKSGYTF. For the CDR3, the DNA is TGTGTCAGCAGGTCCCAGGGGTCTAAGTCTGGCTACACCTTC.

The rearrangement uses TRBV10-3 and TRBJ1-1, with 9 bases lining up with TRBD1. CDR3 length: 13 residues. V lost 10 bases, J lost 4 bases, and 7 bases stayed unmatched. Germline assignment: CDR1 ENHRY and CDR2 SYGVKD. CDR3 residues: CASAVTGGTEAFF. In DNA form, the CDR3 reads TGTGCCAGCGCTGTGACAGGGGGCACTGAAGCTTTCTTT.

This clonotype was found many times. The chain employs TRBV2 and TRBJ1-2, with 7 bases matching TRBD1. This CDR3 contains 15 residues. The junction had 9 bases not matched to a gene; V was cut back by 3 bases and J by 5 bases. Per the germline V gene, CDR1 is SNHLY and CDR2 is FYNNEI. The CDR3 here is CASSDPPGGIYGYTF. The DNA of the CDR3 is TGTGCCAGCAGTGATCCGCCAGGGGGAATATATGGCTACACCTTC.

This clonotype has ten or more counts. CDR3 in amino acids: CASSQGDRNTIYF. The CDR3, as DNA: TGTGCCAGCAGCCAAGGCGACAGAAACACCATATATTTT. J is TRBJ1-3 and V is TRBV4-2; D uncertain. V lost 1 base and J 5 bases, leaving 6 bases between the germline ends. The CDR3 has 13 amino acids. Germline values: CDR1 LGHNA, CDR2 YNFKEQ.

This rearrangement joins TRBV20-1 to TRBJ1-1; D is uncertain. The CDR3 totals 15 residues. Deletions cut 5 bases from V and 1 base from J, with 17 bases between. CDR1 is DFQATT, CDR2 SNEGSKA, per germline (reference sequence). CDR3 in amino acids: CSALDYWTANTEAFF. The DNA of the CDR3 is TGCAGTGCTTTGGACTACTGGACGGCGAACACTGAAGCTTTCTTT.

The rearrangement joins TRBV6-6 to TRBJ2-5; 10 positions match TRBD2. The CDR3 is 16 amino acids. V was clipped by 2 bases and J by 9 bases; unmatched bases: 12. Germline V lookup: CDR1 MNHNY, CDR2 SVGAGI (reference sequence). Here the CDR3 reads CASSYPGLAAQWAQYF. The CDR3 DNA is TGTGCCAGCAGTTACCCTGGACTAGCGGCTCAATGGGCCCAGTACTTC.

For this clonotype: A read error is the likely source, as a far larger clone sits one nucleotide away. The V call is TRBV7-6, the J call TRBJ1-1, with D unresolved. The germline gives CDR1 SGHVS, CDR2 FNYEAQ. V shed 1 base and J shed 3 bases, with 6 bases lying between them. The CDR3 has 13 amino acids. The chain's CDR3 is CASSLGPDTEAFF. The DNA of the CDR3 is TGTGCCAGCAGCTTAGGGCCGGACACTGAAGCTTTCTTT.

This chain joins TRBV11-2 and TRBJ1-2, with TRBD1 matching 7 bases. V gave up 5 bases and J gave up 5 bases; unmatched junction bases: 5. Germline V gives CDR1 SGHAT, CDR2 FQNNGV. The CDR3 loop spans 13 amino acids. The CDR3 sequence: CASSQGGSYGYTF. As DNA, the CDR3 is TGTGCCAGCAGCCAGGGGGGAAGTTATGGCTACACCTTC.

J is TRBJ1-3 and V is TRBV7-2, with D uncertain. Per the germline V gene, CDR1 is SGHTA and CDR2 is FQGNSA. CDR3 length: 13 amino acids. Trimming stripped 2 bases from V and 8 bases from J, with 10 bases between. The CDR3 DNA is TGTGCCAGCAGCTTATTTCGAGCGGACACCATATATTTT. Amino acid sequence: CASSLFRADTIYF.

The V gene is TRBV11-2, the J gene TRBJ2-7; D is tentatively TRBD1 or TRBD2 (6 bases each). V lost 4 bases and J 1 base, leaving 23 bases between the germline ends. From germline, CDR1 is SGHAT and CDR2 FQNNGV. CDR3 length: 18 residues. CDR3 coding DNA: TGTGCCAGCAGCTACTGGGGGGACACAGGGAGACTTTCCTACGAGCAGTACTTC. This encodes CASSYWGDTGRLSYEQYF.

This chain connects TRBV4-3 to TRBJ1-4; no firm D call. The CDR3 is made up of 15 amino acids. Germline V lookup: CDR1 LGHNA, CDR2 YSLEER. The V end was cut by 1 base, the J end by 8 bases, with 14 bases between. CDR3 in DNA: TGCGCCAGCAGCCAAGCAGCCCAATTGTTCGAAAAACTGTTTTTT. Its protein product is CASSQAAQLFEKLFF.